These 2 T cell receptor beta chains were sequenced from one sample in a study of blood T cell repertoires in COVID-19. This table comes from immunoSEQ multiplex PCR, and its TCRdb copy is limited to in-frame clones, with some not included. The sample consists of some 200,000 clones, about 79% of them appearing once. The sequencing sample was made of peripheral blood. These receptors were collected from a woman in her seventies with acute or convalescent COVID-19.

The chain joins TRBV14 to TRBJ2-1; no firm D call. This CDR3 has 12 residues. Between the trimmed V and J ends, which lost 1 base and 6 bases, there was a span of 4 bases. The germline CDR1 and CDR2 sequences are SGHDN and FVKESK. This CDR3 reads CASSQVSNEQFF. CDR3 nucleotide sequence: TGTGCCAGCAGCCAAGTCTCCAATGAGCAGTTCTTC.

The CDR3 sequence: CASSPRPGGINTGELFF. In DNA form, the CDR3 reads TGTGCCAGCAGCCCCCGGCCGGGGGGAATAAACACCGGGGAGCTGTTTTTT. V usage is TRBV7-2 and J usage is TRBJ2-2; 7 positions match TRBD2. The V and J ends lost 5 bases and 2 bases, in that order; junction bases with no gene match: 11. Germline V gene lookup returns CDR1 SGHTA and CDR2 FQGNSA. The CDR3 is 17 amino acids. Full variable domain (remainder filled in from reference TRBV7-2 and TRBJ2-2): GAGVSQSPSNKVTEKGKDVELRCDPISGHTALYWYRQSLGQGLEFLIYFQGNSAPDKSGLPSDRFSAERTGGSVSTLTIQRTQQEDSAVYLCASSPRPGGINTGELFFGEGSRLTVL.